This entry is about one T cell receptor beta chain. What it recognizes is unknown. This sample was taken from a study of response to subunit inactivated influenza vaccine. Study observations and caveats: Few new T cells, the authors suggested, are recruited by each seasonal influenza vaccination.

TCRdb recomputed calls from the RT-PCR reads with MiXCR, one row per CDR3 protein. The table has roughly 460,000 distinct CDR3 sequences, 9.5% to 13% seen once; the top ten hold roughly 12%. The CDR3 consists of 14 residues. Losses at the gene ends were 0 bases for V and 4 bases for J; bases not matched to a gene: 2. CDR1 and CDR2 from the germline V gene are WSHSY and SAAADI. The sample here was PBMCs from blood, taken about 6 weeks after vaccination. The receptor's source is a man aged 50 to 60 who received an inactivated influenza vaccine. This chain uses TRBV10-2 with TRBJ2-7; 8 nucleotides match TRBD2. The CDR3 DNA reads as TGCGCCAGCAGTGAGTCGCGGGGGGTTTACGAGCAGTACTTC. It codes for CASSESRGVYEQYF.